The 11 T cell receptor beta chains in this list originate from one sample, sequenced in a study of T cell responses to AZD1222 COVID-19 vaccine. Profiling relied on immunoSEQ multiplex PCR, and the TCRdb table lists in-frame clones only, not all of them. The table shows roughly 43,000 clones, with about 80% occurring only once. This specimen consisted of peripheral blood, obtained 28 days after the second dose of the MenACWY control vaccine. The receptors shown here come from an adult who received the MenACWY meningococcal vaccine as a control.

The V call is TRBV10-3, the J call TRBJ1-2; unclear D gene. Trimming left V 0 bases short and J 9 bases short, with 11 bases between. Germline V gene sequence: CDR1 ENHRY, CDR2 SYGVKD. The CDR3 contains 13 residues. The CDR3 sequence: CAISESLQTSYTF. In DNA, the CDR3 is TGTGCCATCAGTGAGTCCTTGCAGACCAGCTACACCTTC.

The chain combines TRBV18 with TRBJ2-2; TRBD1 agrees at 7 bases. The junction had 8 bases not matched to a gene; V was cut back by 0 bases and J by 7 bases. CDR3 length: 16 amino acids. Looked up from germline, CDR1 is KGHSH and CDR2 is LQKENI. In DNA, the CDR3 is TGTGCCAGCTCACCACCGGGACAGAACTTAAACGGGGAGCTGTTTTTT. Protein product: CASSPPGQNLNGELFF.

The gene calls are TRBV5-1 and TRBJ2-1, with 12 nucleotides matching TRBD2. CDR1 is SGHRS, CDR2 YFSETQ, per germline. The CDR3 covers 17 residues. The V and J ends lost 4 bases and 4 bases, in that order; junction bases with no gene match: 9. CDR3 loop: CASSPAALAGGYNEQFF. The CDR3 region has the DNA TGCGCCAGCAGCCCGGCGGCTCTAGCGGGGGGGTACAATGAGCAGTTCTTC.

This chain joins TRBV19 and TRBJ1-1; 10 bases map to TRBD1. Germline lookup yields CDR1 LNHDA and CDR2 SQIVND (reference sequence). CDR3 length equals 16 residues. With 0 bases clipped from V and 3 bases from J, the junction kept 4 bases outside the gene matches. CDR3 sequence (DNA): TGTGCCAGTAGTATAGATCGGACAGGGGGTCACACTGAAGCTTTCTTT. Encoded protein: CASSIDRTGGHTEAFF.

The genes are TRBV7-9 and TRBJ1-1, with unresolved D. Germline CDR1 SEHNR, CDR2 FQNEAQ (reference sequence). The CDR3 has 13 amino acids. Trimming cost V 5 bases and J 4 bases, with 11 bases left between them. CDR3 residues: CASSPGVLTEAFF. The DNA of the CDR3 is TGTGCCAGCAGCCCAGGAGTTCTCACTGAAGCTTTCTTT. Together with reference TRBV7-9 and TRBJ1-1, the CDR3 gives the full variable domain: DTGVSQNPRHKITKRGQNVTFRCDPISEHNRLYWYRQTLGQGPEFLTYFQNEAQLEKSRLLSDRFSAERPKGSFSTLEIQRTEQGDSAMYLCASSPGVLTEAFFGQGTRLTVV.

The rearrangement joins TRBV29-1 to TRBJ2-5, with 7 positions matching TRBD1. The CDR3 contains 12 residues. CDR1 is SQVTM and CDR2 is ANQGSEA in the germline V gene. V gave up 4 bases and J gave up 4 bases; unmatched junction bases: 3. The CDR3 DNA is TGCAGCGTTGTGAGGGGGCTAGAGACCCAGTACTTC. Its translation is CSVVRGLETQYF. Filled out from reference TRBV29-1 and TRBJ2-5, the complete variable domain reads SAVISQKPSRDICQRGTSLTIQCQVDSQVTMMFWYRQQPGQSLTLIATANQGSEATYESGFVIDKFPISRPNLTFSTLTVSNMSPEDSSIYLCSVVRGLETQYFGPGTRLLVL.

The rearrangement uses TRBV9 and TRBJ2-2, with 7 bases aligning to TRBD1. Germline V lookup: CDR1 SGDLS, CDR2 YYNGEE. V lost 0 bases, J lost 6 bases, and 5 bases stayed unmatched. CDR3 length: 15 amino acids. The CDR3 spells CASSVGQGIAGELFF. The CDR3 bases are TGTGCCAGCAGCGTAGGACAGGGTATAGCCGGGGAGCTGTTTTTT.

This clone was detected a few times. The chain recombines TRBV3-1 (or the pseudogene TRBV3-2) with TRBJ1-5; unclear D gene. Per the germline V gene, CDR1 is LGHDT and CDR2 is YNNKEL (reference sequence). The CDR3 totals 16 residues. V lost 0 bases and J 5 bases, leaving 14 bases between the germline ends. CDR3 nucleotide sequence: TGTGCCAGCAGCCAAGATCTCCATTCTGGGTATCAGCCCCAGCATTTT. This sequence encodes CASSQDLHSGYQPQHF.

DNA of the CDR3: TGCAGCGTTGAAGTGGAGATTGGATTTGGCTACACCTTC. Translating it yields CSVEVEIGFGYTF. The chain couples TRBV29-1 to TRBJ1-2; D is unresolved. Germline V gives CDR1 SQVTM, CDR2 ANQGSEA. V gave up 1 base and J gave up 7 bases, with 13 bases separating them. The CDR3 extends over 13 amino acids.

The chain combines TRBV19 with TRBJ2-4; 8 bases are shared with TRBD1. Germline loops: CDR1 LNHDA, CDR2 SQIVND (reference sequence). The V gene end was trimmed by 5 bases and the J gene end by 12 bases; junction bases not matched to a gene: 6. CDR3 length: 12 amino acids. This CDR3 is CASSFGQGGQYF. The DNA of the CDR3 is TGTGCCAGTAGTTTTGGACAGGGAGGTCAGTACTTC.

This chain links TRBV6-5 with TRBJ2-4, with 7 positions matching TRBD2. Germline assignment: CDR1 MNHEY and CDR2 SVGAGI. The CDR3 loop spans 14 amino acids. V shed 7 bases, J shed 9 bases, and the junction held 12 bases outside the gene matches. In DNA form, the CDR3 reads TGTGCCAGCACGTCCGTGACCTCGGGGGGCATTCAGTACTTC. This translates into CASTSVTSGGIQYF.